This T cell receptor beta chain was identified during a study of T cell responses to AZD1222 COVID-19 vaccine. General study findings and limits: Donors skewed white British and female; clonal diversity was possibly underestimated. The study found Spike-specific TCR breadth and depth rose after two AZD1222 doses.

This clone was picked up one time. Its antigen is still unknown. The ends lost 2 bases at V and 0 bases at J; junction bases unmatched: 7. Germline CDR1 is SGHDT and CDR2 is YYEEEE. This CDR3 is 16 amino acids long. The assay was immunoSEQ multiplex PCR, and TCRdb's table has in-frame clones only and misses some. The repertoire has around 100,000 clones, 70% to 90% of them found once; the top ten carry less than 2.5%. The V gene is TRBV5-6, the J gene TRBJ1-1, with 7 bases identical to TRBD1. Sequences were derived from peripheral blood, sampled 28 days after the second AZD1222 dose. This clonotype was sampled from an adult who received the AZD1222 COVID-19 vaccine. This CDR3 is CASSFRDSSMNTEAFF. CDR3 sequence (DNA): TGTGCCAGCAGCTTTAGGGACAGTTCCATGAACACTGAAGCTTTCTTT.